A single sample is the source of the 24 T cell receptor beta chains below, sequenced in a study of CD8+ T cells in alopecia areata (dated by TCRdb to 2016 to 2019). Library preparation employed the immunoSEQ multiplex PCR assay. To provide template for TCR sequencing, every sample had RNA extracted and reverse transcribed into cDNA. The immuneACCESS repertoire file appears here via TCRdb, limited to in-frame rearrangements. These files lack a portion of the clones; in checked studies, under half of the deficit traces to unresolved V genes, and the cause of the others is not known. This sample comprises roughly 150,000 clones, roughly 50% of them detected only once. The ten largest clones capture approximately 7% of the sample. Sequences were obtained from CD4+ T cells sorted from blood. Receptor source: a human donor with alopecia areata.

This clone appeared a single time. The chain joins TRBV20-1 to TRBJ1-2; no clear D. The germline V and J ends were trimmed by 5 bases and 4 bases, with 8 bases remaining between them. CDR1 is DFQATT and CDR2 is SNEGSKA in the germline V gene (reference sequence). This CDR3 spans 11 amino acids. The CDR3 nucleotides read TGCAGTGCTCCCGCGGGCTATGGCTACACCTTC. Protein: CSAPAGYGYTF.

In regard to this clone: A clone one base away is much larger, so this may be a read error. As DNA, the CDR3 is TGTGCCAGTAGTGGGGAGGGGGCCTCTCAAGAGACCCAGTACTTC. As protein: CASSGEGASQETQYF. The chain carries TRBV19 and TRBJ2-5; D is possibly TRBD1 or TRBD2 (7 bases each). Germline lookup yields CDR1 LNHDA and CDR2 SQIVND (reference sequence). The CDR3 is made up of 15 amino acids. Trimming pared 5 bases from V and 2 bases from J, leaving 15 bases between.

The V call is TRBV5-1, the J call TRBJ2-1; D perhaps matches TRBD2 (5 bases). Trimming pared 3 bases from V and 8 bases from J, leaving 12 bases between. The CDR3 consists of 13 residues. Germline CDR1 SGHRS, CDR2 YFSETQ. CDR3 protein: CASSSSGGHEQFF. The CDR3 DNA is TGCGCCAGCAGCTCCAGCGGCGGTCATGAGCAGTTCTTC.

V gene TRBV5-1 combines with J gene TRBJ2-7; D is uncertain. Trimming pared 4 bases from V and 0 bases from J, leaving 2 bases between. The CDR3 contains 11 residues. Germline V gene data show CDR1 as SGHRS and CDR2 as YFSETQ. The CDR3 spells CASSASYEQYF. CDR3 nucleotides: TGCGCCAGCAGCGCCTCCTACGAGCAGTACTTC.

This clone was seen a handful of times. The chain joins TRBV7-2 to TRBJ1-2; D is perhaps TRBD1 (5 bases). The CDR3 covers 13 residues. V lost 4 bases to trimming and J lost 5 bases, with 11 bases between them. Germline V CDR1 and CDR2: SGHTA, FQGNSA. This chain's CDR3 is CASSSGTEYGYTF. DNA of the CDR3: TGTGCCAGCAGCTCCGGGACGGAGTATGGCTACACCTTC.

The chain employs TRBV9 and TRBJ2-5, with TRBD2 as a possible D gene (5 bases). Between the trimmed V and J ends, which lost 0 bases and 4 bases, there was a span of 7 bases. The germline gives CDR1 SGDLS, CDR2 YYNGEE. The CDR3 runs 13 residues. The CDR3 loop is CASSVGEGETQYF. CDR3 coding DNA: TGTGCCAGCAGCGTAGGAGAGGGAGAGACCCAGTACTTC.

Comments on this clone: The sample has other DNA sequences that encode this CDR3 too. The chain has TRBV5-1 and TRBJ2-3, with D unclear. Germline V gives CDR1 SGHRS, CDR2 YFSETQ. The CDR3 contains 12 residues. V lost 0 bases and J lost 6, with 5 bases in between. The DNA of the CDR3 is TGCGCCAGCAGCTTGGGAGCGGATACGCAGTATTTT. This encodes CASSLGADTQYF.

The rearrangement links TRBV5-1 to TRBJ1-1; maybe TRBD1 (6 bases). Trimming pared 0 bases from V and 6 bases from J, leaving 9 bases between. CDR1 and CDR2 from the germline V gene are SGHRS and YFSETQ. The CDR3 consists of 13 residues. As DNA, the CDR3 is TGCGCCAGCAGCTTGGCGGGACAACCTGAAGCTTTCTTT. Its protein is CASSLAGQPEAFF.

This sequence joins TRBV7-9 and TRBJ1-2; no clear D. The CDR3 loop spans 11 amino acids. The V and J ends lost 5 bases and 0 bases respectively, with 1 base between them. Germline-derived CDR1 and CDR2 are SEHNR and FQNEAQ (reference sequence). This CDR3 is CASSANYGYTF. The DNA for the CDR3 is TGTGCCAGCAGCGCTAACTATGGCTACACCTTC.

CDR3 nucleotides: TGTGCCTGGAGTATCAAGAGCACCCTAATCAATCAGCCCCAGCATTTT. This codes for CAWSIKSTLINQPQHF. The chain combines TRBV30 with TRBJ1-5; D gene uncertain. V dropped 2 bases and J dropped 3 bases, with 17 bases sitting between them. Germline CDR1 and CDR2: GTSNPN and SVGIG (reference sequence). The CDR3 has 16 amino acids.

The chain recombines TRBV19 with TRBJ2-7, with a weak D call TRBD2 (6 bases). Germline V gene lookup returns CDR1 LNHDA and CDR2 SQIVND (reference sequence). The ends were cut back, 5 bases at V and 4 bases at J, with 9 bases in the middle. CDR3 length: 12 residues. The CDR3 sequence is CASSAGGYEQYF. The CDR3, as DNA: TGTGCCAGTAGTGCCGGGGGTTACGAGCAGTACTTC.

V is TRBV6-5 and J is TRBJ2-7; the D gene is possibly TRBD2 (6 bases). The germline V gene encodes CDR1 MNHEY and CDR2 SVGAGI. The CDR3 consists of 14 residues. V was clipped by 3 bases and J by 9 bases, with 18 bases between them. This CDR3 is CASSYNGGLLGQYF. CDR3 nucleotides: TGTGCCAGCAGTTATAACGGGGGTCTCCTAGGGCAGTACTTC.

This clone was picked up a small number of times. Other DNA sequences in the same sample also yield this CDR3. The rearrangement joins TRBV29-1 to TRBJ1-5, with D possibly TRBD1 on 5 matching bases. Germline CDR1 reads SQVTM; CDR2 reads ANQGSEA. V shed 4 bases and J shed 0 bases, with 7 bases lying between them. This CDR3 has 13 residues. CDR3 protein: CSVGQGSNQPQHF. Here the CDR3 DNA reads TGCAGCGTTGGGCAGGGTAGCAATCAGCCCCAGCATTTT.

This chain uses TRBV29-1 with TRBJ1-2, with 7 nucleotides matching TRBD1. Germline CDR1 SQVTM, CDR2 ANQGSEA. CDR3 length equals 15 residues. V lost 7 bases and J lost 4; bases outside the gene matches: 15. This CDR3 reads CSAPQTGPGSYGYTF. As DNA, the CDR3 is TGCAGCGCCCCGCAGACAGGGCCAGGGTCCTATGGCTACACCTTC.

This clone was found once. The gene calls are TRBV4-1 and TRBJ1-1; TRBD1 agrees at 7 bases. V gave up 1 base and J gave up 9 bases; unmatched junction bases: 2. Germline V CDR1 and CDR2: MGHRA, YSYEKL. The CDR3 consists of 12 residues. The CDR3 DNA follows: TGCGCCAGCAGCCAAGGGGACAGCAAAGCTTTCTTT. Translating it yields CASSQGDSKAFF.

V usage is TRBV29-1 and J usage is TRBJ2-4; D remains ambiguous. Germline CDR1 and CDR2: SQVTM and ANQGSEA. The CDR3 length is 13 residues. V was cut by 0 bases and J by 5 bases, with 8 bases left in between. The CDR3 protein is CSVEDGYQNIQYF. CDR3 DNA: TGCAGCGTTGAAGATGGATATCAAAACATTCAGTACTTC.

This clone was counted a few times. The chain couples TRBV19 to TRBJ1-2; no firm D call. The ends were cut back, 3 bases at V and 4 bases at J, with 6 bases in the middle. This CDR3 is 12 amino acids long. The V gene's germline CDR1 is LNHDA and CDR2 SQIVND (reference sequence). The CDR3 DNA reads TGTGCCAGTAGTATGGATCTCTATGGCTACACCTTC. This codes for CASSMDLYGYTF.

This clone was observed a few times. Other DNA sequences in the same sample also yield this CDR3. The rearrangement joins TRBV30 to TRBJ1-3, with D unresolved. The V end was cut by 4 bases, the J end by 1 base, with 2 bases between. CDR1 and CDR2 from the germline V gene are GTSNPN and SVGIG (reference sequence). CDR3 length: 11 residues. The CDR3 protein is CAWTSGNTIYF. CDR3 DNA sequence: TGTGCCTGGACGTCTGGAAACACCATATATTTT. Filled out from reference TRBV30 and TRBJ1-3, the complete variable domain reads SQTIHQWPATLVQPVGSPLSLECTVEGTSNPNLYWYRQAAGRGLQLLFYSVGIGQISSEVPQNLSASRPQDRQFILSSKKLLLSDSGFYLCAWTSGNTIYFGEGSWLTVV.

The J gene is TRBJ2-5, the V gene TRBV5-6, with a possible D match to TRBD1 (5 bases). CDR1 is SGHDT and CDR2 is YYEEEE in the germline V gene. The CDR3 has 12 amino acids. The ends were cut back, 4 bases at V and 7 bases at J, with 11 bases in the middle. The CDR3 spells CASSQTQGTQYF. The CDR3 nucleotides are TGTGCCAGCAGCCAAACCCAGGGGACCCAGTACTTC.

The V gene is TRBV7-3, the J gene TRBJ2-3; no reliable D call. Germline V gene sequence: CDR1 SGHTA, CDR2 FQGTGA. This CDR3 is 13 amino acids long. V lost 5 bases and J lost 6, with 12 bases in between. The CDR3: CASSHAVKDTQYF. Written as DNA, the CDR3 is TGTGCCAGCAGCCACGCCGTTAAGGATACGCAGTATTTT. The entire variable domain, with the rest obtained from reference TRBV7-3 and TRBJ2-3, is as follows: GAGVSQTPSNKVTEKGKYVELRCDPISGHTALYWYRQSLGQGPEFLIYFQGTGAADDSGLPNDRFFAVRPEGSVSTLKIQRTERGDSAVYLCASSHAVKDTQYFGPGTRLTVL.

V and J are TRBV4-1 and TRBJ2-5; TRBD1 matches 9 bases. V shed 1 base and J 3 bases; nucleotides not matched to a gene: 9. Germline-derived CDR1 and CDR2 are MGHRA and YSYEKL. The CDR3 loop spans 17 amino acids. CDR3: CASSQGPFWDREETQYF. In DNA, the CDR3 is TGCGCCAGCAGCCAAGGTCCGTTTTGGGACAGGGAAGAGACCCAGTACTTC.

This clone was counted a few times. The V gene is TRBV19, the J gene TRBJ2-1; D unclear. The CDR3 contains 12 residues. The ends were cut back, 4 bases at V and 6 bases at J, with 7 bases in the middle. The germline gives CDR1 LNHDA, CDR2 SQIVND (reference sequence). CDR3 protein: CASSRGGNEQFF. DNA of the CDR3: TGTGCCAGTAGTAGAGGCGGCAATGAGCAGTTCTTC.

This chain joins TRBV5-1 and TRBJ2-5; no reliable D call. With 4 bases removed from V and 5 bases from J, the gap between germline ends came to 21 bases. The CDR3 covers 16 residues. Germline assignment: CDR1 SGHRS and CDR2 YFSETQ. The CDR3 DNA is TGCGCCAGCAGCGTTGCGGCGGCCGGAACTGGGGAGACCCAGTACTTC. Amino acid sequence: CASSVAAAGTGETQYF.

This clone was observed a handful of times. The chain recombines TRBV7-3 with TRBJ1-5; D call uncertain. The CDR3 runs to 13 residues. Per germline, CDR1 SGHTA and CDR2 FQGTGA. The V gene lost 0 bases and the J gene lost 7 bases, with 7 bases spanning the gap. The CDR3 sequence: CASSLTKGQPQHF. DNA of the CDR3: TGTGCCAGCAGCTTAACGAAGGGACAGCCCCAGCATTTT. The full variable domain, its missing parts supplied by reference TRBV7-3 and TRBJ1-5, is GAGVSQTPSNKVTEKGKYVELRCDPISGHTALYWYRQSLGQGPEFLIYFQGTGAADDSGLPNDRFFAVRPEGSVSTLKIQRTERGDSAVYLCASSLTKGQPQHFGDGTRLSIL.